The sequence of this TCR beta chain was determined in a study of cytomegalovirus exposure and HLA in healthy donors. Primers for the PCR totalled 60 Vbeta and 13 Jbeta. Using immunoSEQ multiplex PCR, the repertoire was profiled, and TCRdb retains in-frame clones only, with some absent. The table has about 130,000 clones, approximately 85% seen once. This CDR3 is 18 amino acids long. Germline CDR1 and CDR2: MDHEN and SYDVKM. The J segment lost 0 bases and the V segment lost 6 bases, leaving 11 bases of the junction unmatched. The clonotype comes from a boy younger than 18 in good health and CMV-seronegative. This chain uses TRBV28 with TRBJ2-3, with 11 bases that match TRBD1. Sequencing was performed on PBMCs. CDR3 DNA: TGTGCCAGCAGCTACTTAGGGACAGGGGGATCTAGCACAGATACGCAGTATTTT. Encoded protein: CASSYLGTGGSSTDTQYF.